This T cell receptor (beta chain) originates from a study of blood T cells in healthy people across ages. Findings and caveats of the study: Any changes in expanded clonotypes were possibly confounded, as donor CMV status remained unknown.

In the case of this clonotype: Its matching antigen is unknown.

Then a second PCR, running about 6 to 12 cycles, was carried out with a sample-barcoded 5' primer and a J-beta primer mix. Each cDNA was tagged by a template-switch adaptor containing 12 random nucleotides. Every sample returned 3 million or more CDR3-containing paired-end reads. One entry per CDR3 protein results from TCRdb running MiXCR on the 5' RACE reads. The table records fewer than 1,000,000 distinct CDR3 sequences, 46% of them present only once. The authors isolated at least 6 million PBMCs per sample. Germline V gives CDR1 DFQATT, CDR2 SNEGSKA (reference sequence). V was shortened by 3 bases and J by 7 bases, with 10 bases between the two germline ends. This CDR3 has 11 residues.

V is TRBV20-1 and J is TRBJ2-7; D possibly corresponds to TRBD1 (6 bases). This clonotype was sampled from a man older than 75 in good health. The sample comprised blood. In DNA, the CDR3 is TGCAGTGCTAGGGACAGACGAGAGCAGTACTTC. It is translated as CSARDRREQYF.